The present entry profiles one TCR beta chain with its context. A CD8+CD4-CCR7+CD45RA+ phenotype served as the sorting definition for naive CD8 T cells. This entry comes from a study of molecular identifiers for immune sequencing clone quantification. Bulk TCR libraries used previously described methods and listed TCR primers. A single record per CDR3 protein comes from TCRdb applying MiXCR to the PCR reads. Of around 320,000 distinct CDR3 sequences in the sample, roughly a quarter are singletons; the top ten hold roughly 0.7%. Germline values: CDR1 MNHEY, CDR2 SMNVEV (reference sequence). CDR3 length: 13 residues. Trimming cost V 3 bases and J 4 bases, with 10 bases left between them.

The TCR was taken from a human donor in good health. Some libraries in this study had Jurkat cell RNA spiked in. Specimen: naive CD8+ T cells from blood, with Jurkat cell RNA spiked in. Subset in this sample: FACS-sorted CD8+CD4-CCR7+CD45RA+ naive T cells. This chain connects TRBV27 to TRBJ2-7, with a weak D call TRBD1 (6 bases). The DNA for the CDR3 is TGTGCCAGCAGTTTTTCTACAGGGTACGAGCAGTACTTC. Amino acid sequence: CASSFSTGYEQYF.